These 25 T cell receptor beta chains share one sample of origin, sequenced in a study of tumor-infiltrating lymphocytes in primary liver carcinoma. Both RNA and DNA were isolated together from approximately 20-30 mg of bulk tissue that had not been sorted. Priming with a constant-region primer yielded TCR beta cDNA from roughly 500 ng total RNA. Three nested multiplex PCR rounds, a slightly modified ARM-PCR method, built the TCR beta libraries. The first two PCR rounds used TRBV1-TRBV30 forward primers with a C-beta reverse primer, nine to ten cycles each. TCRdb passed the multiplex PCR reads through MiXCR, listing each CDR3 protein once. Seen here are under 25,000 distinct CDR3 sequences, approximately 80% observed once, and the top ten hold under 35%. The sample comprised liver tumor tissue from sampling region 5. Subset reported: tumor region T5, tumor centre. Receptor source: a woman in her twenties or thirties with primary liver carcinoma and hepatitis B virus infection.

Of note for this clonotype: Compared with germline, one end of the junction differs, possibly owing to a read error. The genes are TRBV7-8 and TRBJ2-7, with D uncertain. The length of the CDR3 is 18 residues. Germline assignment: CDR1 SGHVS and CDR2 FQNEAQ. DNA of the CDR3: TGCGCCAGCAGCTCGGGTCGCGGTCGTACTATGAGCTCCCACGTGCAGTACTTC. The encoded protein is CASSSGRGRTMSSHVQYF.

Concerning this clonotype: The junction differs from germline at one of its ends, possibly a read error. The CDR3 loop reads CASSQGDGRDRTATNYGHTF. The CDR3 DNA sequence: TGTGCCAGCAGCCAAGGCGATGGAAGGGACAGGACCGCTACTAACTATGGCCACACCTTC. This sequence joins TRBV4-3 and TRBJ1-2; 8 nucleotides match TRBD1. The length of the CDR3 is 20 residues. CDR1 is LGHNA, CDR2 YSLEER, per germline.

Comments on this clonotype: A read error is likely, as this CDR3 ends without the conserved phenylalanine or tryptophan. J is TRBJ1-2 and V is TRBV7-8, with D tentatively TRBD1 (6 bases). Trimming left V 3 bases short and J 4 bases short, with 12 bases between. The CDR3 length is 14 residues. CDR1 and CDR2 from the germline V gene are SGHVS and FQNEAQ. The chain's CDR3 is CASSLKGGGYGYTI. The DNA for the CDR3 is TGTGCCAGCAGCTTGAAGGGGGGGGGCTATGGCTACACCATC.

About this clonotype itself: The junction shows a germline mismatch at one end, possibly a read error. The genes are TRBV4-1 and TRBJ2-1, with 8 bases identical to TRBD2. The CDR3 runs 18 residues. Germline assignment: CDR1 MGHRA and CDR2 YSYEKL. CDR3 in DNA: TGCGCCAGCAGCCAAGATCTGCGGGGGTCACTAGCGGAAGGAAGCCTGTTATTC. It is translated as CASSQDLRGSLAEGSLLF.

Concerning this clonotype itself: This may be a read error, as it is one base from a much larger clone. The V and J genes are TRBV7-3 and TRBJ1-1, with unresolved D. The CDR3 length is 13 residues. Per the germline V gene, CDR1 is SGHTA and CDR2 is FQGTGA. The CDR3 sequence is CASSPYLNTEALF. CDR3 DNA: TGTGCCAGCAGCCCCTATTTGAACACTGAAGCTCTCTTT.

For this clonotype: The junction differs from germline at one of its ends, possibly a read error. The chain links TRBV11-2 to TRBJ2-2; 10 nucleotides line up with TRBD2. There are 16 residues in the CDR3. Germline CDR1 is SGHAT and CDR2 is FQNNGV. The CDR3 sequence: CASSLTRSGRSEELFF. The DNA of the CDR3 is TGTGCCAGCAGCTTGACACGTAGCGGGAGGTCCGAGGAGCTGTTCTTT.

A word on this clonotype: Mismatch with germline at one junction end may stem from a read error. CDR3 nucleotide sequence: TGCCCCAGCAGCCAAGCTGTGACGGGGGGTCACATTATGTACGAGCAGTACTTC. Its protein product is CPSSQAVTGGHIMYEQYF. The rearrangement uses TRBV4-3 and TRBJ2-7, with 7 bases lining up with TRBD2. The CDR3 has 18 residues. Germline V gene sequence: CDR1 LGHNA, CDR2 YSLEER.

As regards this clonotype: The conserved final phenylalanine or tryptophan is absent from the CDR3, which likely points to a read error. The limits of the CDR3 on the DNA are not certain, so only TCRdb's listed CDR3 is given. This chain joins TRBV4-1 and TRBJ2-1; no check of the table's D call, TRBD1, against the DNA was made. Germline loops: CDR1 MGHRA, CDR2 YSYEKL. The CDR3 length equals 14 residues, ends included. The CDR3 sequence is CTSSQGSGALGQIL.

Within the sample, this clonotype is medium-sized (0.01 to 0.1%). The CDR3 DNA reads as TGCAGCCATAGAGGCACAGATACGCAGTATTTT. Amino acid sequence: CSHRGTDTQYF. The chain joins TRBV29-1 to TRBJ2-3; no clear D. The V gene's germline CDR1 is SQVTM and CDR2 ANQGSEA. V shed 8 bases and J shed 1 base, with 7 bases lying between them. The CDR3 consists of 11 residues.

This clonotype has at least ten counts. The chain couples TRBV5-1 to TRBJ2-5; D unresolved. There are 11 residues in the CDR3. V shed 2 bases and J shed 4 bases, with 3 bases lying between them. The V gene's germline CDR1 is SGHRS and CDR2 YFSETQ. Written as DNA, the CDR3 is TGCGCCAGCAGCTTTGCAGAGACCCAGTACTTC. This translates into CASSFAETQYF.

With regard to this clonotype: The conserved closing phenylalanine or tryptophan is absent in this CDR3, likely reflecting a read error. This rearrangement joins TRBV5-4 to TRBJ2-3, with a tentative D call TRBD1 (5 bases). This CDR3 comprises 17 residues. Germline V CDR1 and CDR2: SGHNT, YYREEE (reference sequence). Trimming stripped 4 bases from V and 2 bases from J, with 20 bases between. The CDR3 DNA sequence: TGTGCCAGCAGCGTGGTCGGACACCCTCCACCCACAGATACGCAGTATTCT. Protein product: CASSVVGHPPPTDTQYS.

For this clonotype: Compared with germline, one end of the junction differs, possibly owing to a read error. The chain recombines TRBV28 with TRBJ2-3; possible D gene TRBD1, 5 bases. The DNA end is more similar to TRBJ1-5, so the J call may be wrong. Per the germline V gene, CDR1 is MDHEN and CDR2 is SYDVKM. The CDR3 length is 17 residues. CDR3 protein: CASCFGSMRWGTDTQHF. In nucleotides, the CDR3 is TGTGCCAGCTGTTTTGGCAGTATGAGGTGGGGCACAGATACGCAGCATTTT.

In this sample, this clonotype turned up a few times. CDR3 loop: CASRYTDTQYF. The CDR3 DNA reads as TGTGCCAGCAGATACACAGATACGCAGTATTTT. The chain joins TRBV11-3 to TRBJ2-3; D not certain. The CDR3 extends over 11 amino acids. Looked up from germline, CDR1 is SGHNT and CDR2 is YENEEA. Trimming removed 6 bases from V and 2 bases from J, with 3 bases in between.

With regard to this clonotype: Mismatch with germline at one junction end may stem from a read error. The genes are TRBV5-4 and TRBJ2-1; D is ambiguous. Germline V CDR1 and CDR2: SGHNT, YYREEE (reference sequence). The CDR3 is 15 residues long. This CDR3 reads CASSLADTGDNEQFF. The CDR3, as DNA: TGTGCCAGTAGCTTGGCCGACACTGGAGACAATGAGCAGTTCTTC.

With regard to this clonotype: An end of the junction does not agree with germline; a read error may underlie this. The V and J genes are TRBV6-2 or TRBV6-3 and TRBJ2-6; D is undetermined. CDR1 is MNHEY, CDR2 SVGEGT, per germline. The CDR3 spans 15 residues. The CDR3 region is CAGSYDGLGANVLTF. DNA for the CDR3: TGTGCCGGCAGTTACGATGGGCTTGGTGCCAACGTCCTGACTTTC.

This chain joins TRBV5-5 and TRBJ2-7; D is perhaps TRBD1 (6 bases). Trimming took off 7 bases at V and 6 bases at J, with 26 bases between the two ends. Germline-derived CDR1 and CDR2 are SGHKS and YYEKEE (reference sequence). The CDR3 is made up of 16 amino acids. The CDR3 loop is CASGIRIGGGTCEQYF. In DNA form, the CDR3 reads TGTGCCAGCGGCATCCGTATTGGGGGCGGTACCTGCGAGCAGTACTTC.

This clonotype was seen only a few times. In this CDR3 the conserved last residue, phenylalanine or tryptophan, is missing, so a read error is likely. V is TRBV12-3 or TRBV12-4 and J is TRBJ2-1; the match to TRBD2 covers 11 bases. The V gene end was trimmed by 6 bases and the J gene end by 12 bases; junction bases not matched to a gene: 13. This CDR3 region has 15 residues. The CDR3 protein is CASSLSGTSGLGQFS. The CDR3, as DNA: TGTGCCAGCAGCCTGTCCGGGACTAGCGGACTTGGGCAGTTCTCT.

The CDR3 coding sequence is TGCGCCAGCAGCTTGGCTCCGCCATCAGATACGCAGTATTTT. Its protein product is CASSLAPPSDTQYF. The rearrangement uses TRBV5-1 and TRBJ2-3; no clear D gene. V was trimmed by 0 bases and J by 4 bases, leaving 9 bases between them. Germline lookup yields CDR1 SGHRS and CDR2 YFSETQ. The CDR3 is made up of 14 amino acids.

This clonotype has a handful of counts. Germline is not matched at one junction end, which may reflect a read error. V is TRBV5-5 and J is TRBJ1-3; possibly TRBD1 for D (5 bases). The CDR3 spans 14 residues. The germline V gene encodes CDR1 SGHKS and CDR2 YYEKEE (reference sequence). CDR3 in DNA: TGTGCCAGCAGCTTGACCCAGGGTAGGAACACCATGTATTTT. Amino acids: CASSLTQGRNTMYF. The complete variable domain, with remaining parts taken from reference TRBV5-5 and TRBJ1-3, reads DAGVTQSPTHLIKTRGQQVTLRCSPISGHKSVSWYQQVLGQGPQFIFQYYEKEERGRGNFPDRFSARQFPNYSSELNVNALLLGDSALYLCASSLTQGRNTMYFGEGSWLTVV.

CDR3 DNA sequence: TGCAGTGCTAGTGATGGGCGGTACGAGCAGTACTTC. Translation: CSASDGRYEQYF. The chain joins TRBV20-1 to TRBJ2-7; D gene ambiguous. This CDR3 region has 12 residues. Between the trimmed V and J ends, which lost 3 bases and 4 bases, there was a span of 10 bases. CDR1 DFQATT and CDR2 SNEGSKA come from the germline V gene (reference sequence).

The V gene is TRBV24-1, the J gene TRBJ2-2; D may be TRBD2 (5 bases). The germline gives CDR1 KGHDR, CDR2 SFDVKD. Trimming removed 3 bases at V and 1 base at J, with 17 bases between. The CDR3 sequence is 18 residues long. CDR3 sequence (DNA): TGTGCCACCAGTGATATGGGTGTGGGAGAGGTGAACACCGGGGAGCTGTTTTTT. Its protein product is CATSDMGVGEVNTGELFF.

This clonotype was counted once. The chain uses TRBV29-1 and TRBJ2-1; D might be TRBD2 (6 bases). The V gene's germline CDR1 is SQVTM and CDR2 ANQGSEA. The CDR3 consists of 12 residues. This CDR3 reads CDVVGWEDRTFF. The CDR3 coding sequence is TGCGACGTCGTGGGGTGGGAGGACCGAACGTTCTTC.

This clonotype showed up many times. The chain employs TRBV20-1 and TRBJ2-7; weak D call: TRBD2 (5 bases). This CDR3 is built from 14 residues. Germline values: CDR1 DFQATT, CDR2 SNEGSKA (reference sequence). V lost 0 bases and J lost 2, with 11 bases in between. DNA of the CDR3: TGCAGTGCTAGAGAGCGAGCGGCGGCCTACGAGCAGTACTTC. Its protein is CSARERAAAYEQYF.

Remarks on this clonotype: The CDR3 end shows no conserved phenylalanine or tryptophan, and so a read error is likely. CDR3 residues: CASSRRQGEETQYL. The CDR3 DNA sequence: TGTGCCAGCAGCCGACGCCAGGGTGAAGAGACCCAGTACCTC. This sequence joins TRBV13 and TRBJ2-5; D might be TRBD1 (5 bases). V gave up 5 bases and J gave up 3 bases, with 13 bases separating them. Germline CDR1 is PRHDT and CDR2 is FYEKMQ (reference sequence). The CDR3 totals 14 residues.

The chain uses TRBV11-3 and TRBJ2-1; TRBD2 matches 12 bases. Matching the DNA end better, TRBJ2-7 makes the J call doubtful. This CDR3 region has 15 residues. Germline lookup yields CDR1 SGHNT and CDR2 YENEEA. The DNA of the CDR3 is TGTGCCAGCAGCCTACTAGCGGGGGGTGGGTATGAGCAGTACTTC. It is translated as CASSLLAGGGYEQYF.